This is a list of T cell receptor beta chains from one sample in a study of shared clonotypes between healthy human individuals. Measured with immunoSEQ multiplex PCR; TCRdb has only the in-frame clones, and not every one. Found here are fewer than 1.6 million clones, approximately 98.5% of them singletons; the top ten hold over 0.3%. The sequencing sample was made of naive CD4+ T cells sorted from blood. Source of these receptors: a man aged 25-45 years in good health. CDR3s include the opening cysteine and the closing phenylalanine or tryptophan. D genes are given only for firm matches. A clone size is listed for some rows: how often the clone was seen (once, few, many), or a class if it is expanded.

j_call d_call v_call clone_size cdr3_nt cdr3_aa
TRBJ1-2 . TRBV19 . TGTGCCAGTAGTACGACACGTCCAGCTAACTATGGCTACACCTTC CASSTTRPANYGYTF
TRBJ1-2 . TRBV11-2 . TGTGCCAGCAGCTTGATGGGGGGCGCCGGCTACACCTTC CASSLMGGAGYTF
TRBJ2-1 TRBD2 TRBV5-5 . TGTGCCAGCAGCTTAACCGGGACTAGCGGGACTCATGAGCAGTTCTTC CASSLTGTSGTHEQFF
TRBJ2-1 TRBD2 TRBV18 . TGTGCCAGCTCATTCACTAGCGGGAGCTTTAGTGACAATGAGCAGTTCTTC CASSFTSGSFSDNEQFF
TRBJ2-3 TRBD2 TRBV7-3 . TGTGCCAGCAGCTCCCCCGGACTAGCGGGCGCCTCTCCGGACGGCACAGATACGCAGTATTTT CASSSPGLAGASPDGTDTQYF
TRBJ1-4 . TRBV4-1 . TGCGCCAGCAGCCAAGGGTCGGGACCTCCTACTGAAAAACTGTTTTTT CASSQGSGPPTEKLFF
TRBJ2-2 TRBD1 TRBV6-6 . TGTGCCAGCAGTCGCATGACAGGGTTCGGGGAGCTGTTTTTT CASSRMTGFGELFF
TRBJ2-7 . TRBV11-2 . TGTGCCAGCAGCTTAGACGGAAACTCCTACGAGCAGTACTTC CASSLDGNSYEQYF
TRBJ2-2 TRBD2 TRBV18 . TGTGCCAGCTCACCCCTAGGAGGGACTAGCGGGAATCCGAACACCGGGGAGCTGTTTTTT CASSPLGGTSGNPNTGELFF
TRBJ1-5 TRBD1 TRBV5-5 . TGTGCCAGCAGCTTTTTGGGACAGATAGATCAGCCCCAGCATTTT CASSFLGQIDQPQHF
TRBJ2-2 . TRBV6-5 . TGTGCCAGCAGTTACTCGGTGAATCCCGGGGAGCTGTTTTTT CASSYSVNPGELFF
TRBJ1-2 . TRBV28 . TGTGCCAGCAGTTTTTTAATCAGGAACGGCTACACCTTC CASSFLIRNGYTF
TRBJ2-1 . TRBV10-3 . TGTGCCTCGGCCTCTCCTGGCAATGAGCAGTTCTTC CASASPGNEQFF
TRBJ2-7 TRBD2 TRBV7-2 . TGTGCCAGCAGGTTTCTAGCGGGAGGGCAATACGAGCAGTACTTC CASRFLAGGQYEQYF
TRBJ1-2 . TRBV6-4 . TGTGCCAGCAGTGACTCGGGAGGCTATGGCTACACCTTC CASSDSGGYGYTF
TRBJ1-2 . TRBV7-8 once TGTGCCAGCGGCCGGCAGGGCCTCTCTGGCTACACCTTC CASGRQGLSGYTF
TRBJ1-5 . TRBV6-1 . TGTGCCAGCACGTCGTCAGGGCGGAATCAGCCCCAGCATTTT CASTSSGRNQPQHF
TRBJ2-3 . TRBV19 . TGTGCCAGTAGTATAGATAGGGGAATTAGCGGTACGCAGTATTTT CASSIDRGISGTQYF
TRBJ1-2 . TRBV19 . TGTGCCAGTAGTCAACTTGGTGGCTACACCTTC CASSQLGGYTF
TRBJ2-7 . TRBV21-1 . TGTGCCAGCAGCTTTCTGCGCGCAGGGGGCGAGCAGTACTTC CASSFLRAGGEQYF
TRBJ2-2 . TRBV11-3 . TGTGCCAGCAGCTCCTACTATGGGGAGCTGTTTTTT CASSSYYGELFF
TRBJ1-1 TRBD1 TRBV5-4 . TGTGCCAGCAGTCAAGGACAGGGGAGAACTGAAGCTTTCTTT CASSQGQGRTEAFF
TRBJ1-5 . TRBV28 . TGTGCCAGCAGTTCCCCATATAGCAATCAGCCCCAGCATTTT CASSSPYSNQPQHF
TRBJ1-5 TRBD1 TRBV28 . TGTGCCAGCAGAGGGGGCGCGGTAGCTCAGCCCCAGCATTTT CASRGGAVAQPQHF
TRBJ2-3 TRBD2 TRBV30 . TGTGCCTGGTCTAGCGGGGGCCCAGATACGCAGTATTTT CAWSSGGPDTQYF
TRBJ2-7 . TRBV7-9 . TGTGCCAGCAGCTTAGAGAAGGGCGCTTACGAGCAGTACTTC CASSLEKGAYEQYF
TRBJ2-1 TRBD2 TRBV4-3 . TGCGCCAGCAGCCAAGATCCTCTAGCGGGGAATGAGCAGTTCTTC CASSQDPLAGNEQFF
TRBJ1-2 TRBD1 TRBV6-5 . TGTGCCAGCAGTTACTCCCAGGGGGCGTTGGGCTACACCTTC CASSYSQGALGYTF
TRBJ2-6 . TRBV11-2 . TGTGCCAGCAGCTTAGACAGGGCTGGGGCCAACGTCCTGACTTTC CASSLDRAGANVLTF
TRBJ2-1 . TRBV2 . TGTGCCAGCACCCGGGCGGGGGGACAGAAGTACAATGAGCAGTTCTTC CASTRAGGQKYNEQFF
TRBJ2-5 . TRBV6-1 . TGTGCCAGCAACCCGACAGAAGAGACCCAGTACTTC CASNPTEETQYF
TRBJ1-1 TRBD1 TRBV29-1 . TGCAGCGTTGACGTACAGGGGGTTAACACTGAAGCTTTCTTT CSVDVQGVNTEAFF
TRBJ1-1 . TRBV5-1 . TGCGCCAGCAGTTTCCGGGTCCCGCAAGGGAACACTGAAGCTTTCTTT CASSFRVPQGNTEAFF
TRBJ2-1 TRBD2 TRBV9 . TGTGCCAGCAGCGTAGTGGGACTATTCGGCGATGAGCAGTTCTTC CASSVVGLFGDEQFF
TRBJ1-4 TRBD1 TRBV5-4 . TGTGCCAGCAGCCTACAGGGGTACGGTGAAAAACTGTTTTTT CASSLQGYGEKLFF
TRBJ1-1 . TRBV5-1 . TGCGCCGCCTTTTACAGGGCAAGTGGCGCTTTCTTT CAAFYRASGAFF
TRBJ1-2 . TRBV18 . TGTGCCAGCTTTGGACCAACTAACTATGGCTACACCTTC CASFGPTNYGYTF
TRBJ2-5 TRBD1 TRBV28 . TGTGCCAGCACCCTGGACAGGCCTCAAGAGACCCAGTACTTC CASTLDRPQETQYF
TRBJ1-2 . TRBV2 . TGTGCCAGCAGTGAATTTCAGGGTAACTATGGCTACACCTTC CASSEFQGNYGYTF
TRBJ2-7 . TRBV30 . TGTGCCTGGAGTGCCCGGGGAGTGCTAGGCCACGAGCAGTACTTC CAWSARGVLGHEQYF
TRBJ2-1 TRBD2 TRBV6-6 . TGTGCCAGCAGTCCGGGGACTAGCGGGAGGTATAATGAGCAGTTCTTC CASSPGTSGRYNEQFF
TRBJ2-7 . TRBV19 . TGTGCCAGTAGTAACCGCCCGGGGTACGAGCAGTACTTC CASSNRPGYEQYF
TRBJ1-5 . TRBV10-3 . TGTGCCATCAGTGAGTCATTCAGCCAAGGTTTCGATCAGCCCCAGCATTTT CAISESFSQGFDQPQHF
TRBJ2-2 . TRBV5-5 once TGTGCCAGCAGCTTGTTCCTCAGGGACACCGGGGAGCTGTTTTTT CASSLFLRDTGELFF
TRBJ2-5 TRBD2 TRBV7-7 . TGTGCCAGCAGCGTCAGACTAGCCGGCGAAGAGACCCAGTACTTC CASSVRLAGEETQYF
TRBJ1-3 . TRBV7-2 . TGTGCCAGCAGCTTAGGGTCGGTTGGAAACACCATATATTTT CASSLGSVGNTIYF
TRBJ2-1 TRBD2 TRBV10-1 . TGCGCCAGCAGCGATCTAGCGGGAGGCAACAATGAGCAGTTCTTC CASSDLAGGNNEQFF
TRBJ2-1 . TRBV5-4 . TGTGCCAGCAGCATCTCAGCCGGGACTCCACCCAATGAGCAGTTCTTC CASSISAGTPPNEQFF
TRBJ2-7 TRBD1 TRBV7-9 . TGTGCCAGCAGCTCGGCAGGGGGCCAGAACGAGCAGTACTTC CASSSAGGQNEQYF
TRBJ2-3 . TRBV2 many TGTGCCAGCAGTGCTACACTGGACACAGATACGCAGTATTTT CASSATLDTDTQYF
TRBJ2-3 . TRBV5-1 . TGCGCCAGCAGCACGGGGACTAGCACAGATACGCAGTATTTT CASSTGTSTDTQYF